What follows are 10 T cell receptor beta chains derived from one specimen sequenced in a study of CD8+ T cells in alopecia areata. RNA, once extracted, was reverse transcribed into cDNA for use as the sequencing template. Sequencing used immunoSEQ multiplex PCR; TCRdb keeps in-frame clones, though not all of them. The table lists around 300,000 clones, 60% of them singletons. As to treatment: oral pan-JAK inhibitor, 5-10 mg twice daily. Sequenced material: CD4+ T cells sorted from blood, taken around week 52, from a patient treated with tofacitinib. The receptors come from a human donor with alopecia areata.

CDR3 DNA sequence: TGTGCCTGGAGTCCCGGAGGTGTTTTGAACACTGAAGCTTTCTTT. The encoded protein is CAWSPGGVLNTEAFF. This chain connects TRBV30 to TRBJ1-1; no definite D call. The CDR3 extends over 15 amino acids. V was trimmed by 2 bases and J by 0 bases, leaving 13 bases between them. Germline V gene data show CDR1 as GTSNPN and CDR2 as SVGIG (reference sequence).

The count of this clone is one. This CDR3 reads CASSVVAGGPHEQFF. CDR3 DNA: TGTGCCAGCAGCGTAGTAGCGGGGGGGCCTCATGAGCAGTTCTTC. The V and J genes are TRBV9 and TRBJ2-1; 11 bases are shared with TRBD2. The CDR3 loop spans 15 amino acids. The V and J ends lost 0 bases and 8 bases, in that order; junction bases with no gene match: 4. Germline loops: CDR1 SGDLS, CDR2 YYNGEE.

In DNA, the CDR3 is TGTGCCAGCAGCTTGGCCGGGGATGGGACCCAGTACTTC. Its translation is CASSLAGDGTQYF. V usage is TRBV11-2 and J usage is TRBJ2-5, with a possible D match to TRBD2 (5 bases). In germline, CDR1 is SGHAT, CDR2 FQNNGV. CDR3 length equals 13 residues. Trimming removed 3 bases from V and 7 bases from J, with 12 bases in between.

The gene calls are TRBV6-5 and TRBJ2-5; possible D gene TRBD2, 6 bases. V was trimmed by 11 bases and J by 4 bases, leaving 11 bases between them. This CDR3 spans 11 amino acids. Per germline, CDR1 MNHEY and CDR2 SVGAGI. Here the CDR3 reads CASRGGETQYF. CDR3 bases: TGTGCCTCACGGGGAGGAGAGACCCAGTACTTC.

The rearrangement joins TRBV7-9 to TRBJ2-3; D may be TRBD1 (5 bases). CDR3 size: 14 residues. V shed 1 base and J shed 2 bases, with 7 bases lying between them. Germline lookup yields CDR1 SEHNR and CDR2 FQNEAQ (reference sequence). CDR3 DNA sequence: TGTGCCAGCAGCTTAGTGGACAACACAGATACGCAGTATTTT. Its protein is CASSLVDNTDTQYF. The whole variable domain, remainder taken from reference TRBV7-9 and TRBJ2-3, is DTGVSQNPRHKITKRGQNVTFRCDPISEHNRLYWYRQTLGQGPEFLTYFQNEAQLEKSRLLSDRFSAERPKGSFSTLEIQRTEQGDSAMYLCASSLVDNTDTQYFGPGTRLTVL.

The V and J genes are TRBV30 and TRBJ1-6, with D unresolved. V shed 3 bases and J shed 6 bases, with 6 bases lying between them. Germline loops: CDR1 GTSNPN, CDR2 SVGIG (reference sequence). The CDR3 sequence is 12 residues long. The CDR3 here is CAWRVTNSPLHF. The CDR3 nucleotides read TGTGCCTGGAGGGTCACTAATTCACCCCTCCACTTT. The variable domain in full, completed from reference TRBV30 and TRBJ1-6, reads SQTIHQWPATLVQPVGSPLSLECTVEGTSNPNLYWYRQAAGRGLQLLFYSVGIGQISSEVPQNLSASRPQDRQFILSSKKLLLSDSGFYLCAWRVTNSPLHFGNGTRLTVT.

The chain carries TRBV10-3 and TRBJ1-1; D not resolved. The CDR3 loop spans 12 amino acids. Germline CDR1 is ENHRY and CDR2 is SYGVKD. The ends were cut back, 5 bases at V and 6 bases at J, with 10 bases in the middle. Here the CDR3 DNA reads TGTGCCATCAGTTCCTCGGAGGCTGAAGCTTTCTTT. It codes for CAISSSEAEAFF.

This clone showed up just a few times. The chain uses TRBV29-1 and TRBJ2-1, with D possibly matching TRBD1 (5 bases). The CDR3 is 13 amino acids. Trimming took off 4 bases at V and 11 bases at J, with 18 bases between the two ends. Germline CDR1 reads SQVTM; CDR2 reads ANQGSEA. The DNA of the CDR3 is TGCAGCGTTGGTGGGGCGTCCACAATGAAGCAGTTCTTC. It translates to CSVGGASTMKQFF.

In nucleotides, the CDR3 is TGTGCCAGCAGCCCGCCCAGGCAGAACACTGAAGCTTTCTTT. Translation: CASSPPRQNTEAFF. The V and J genes are TRBV7-2 and TRBJ1-1; no clear D gene. V lost 5 bases and J lost 1, with 11 bases in between. The germline V gene has CDR1 SGHTA and CDR2 FQGNSA. The CDR3 has 14 residues.

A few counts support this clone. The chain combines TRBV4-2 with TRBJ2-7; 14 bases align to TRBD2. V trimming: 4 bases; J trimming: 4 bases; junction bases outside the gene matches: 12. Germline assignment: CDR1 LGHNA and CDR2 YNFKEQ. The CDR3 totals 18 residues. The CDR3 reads CASSRGLAGGPIPYEQYF. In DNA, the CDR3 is TGTGCCAGCAGCCGTGGACTAGCGGGGGGTCCTATACCTTACGAGCAGTACTTC.